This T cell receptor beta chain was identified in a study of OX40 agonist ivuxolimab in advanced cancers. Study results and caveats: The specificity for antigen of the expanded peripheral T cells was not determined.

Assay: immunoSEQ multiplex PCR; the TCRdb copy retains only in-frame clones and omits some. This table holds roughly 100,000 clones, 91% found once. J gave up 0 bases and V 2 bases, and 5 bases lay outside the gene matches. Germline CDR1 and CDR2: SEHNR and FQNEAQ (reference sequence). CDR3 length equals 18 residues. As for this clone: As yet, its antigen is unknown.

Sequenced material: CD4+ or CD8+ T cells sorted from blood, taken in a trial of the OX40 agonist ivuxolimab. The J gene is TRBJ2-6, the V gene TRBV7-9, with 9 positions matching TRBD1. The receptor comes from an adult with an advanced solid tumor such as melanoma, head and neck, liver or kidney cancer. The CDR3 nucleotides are TGTGCCAGCAGCTTAAGGGGACAGGGAAACTCTGGGGCCAACGTCCTGACTTTC. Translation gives CASSLRGQGNSGANVLTF.